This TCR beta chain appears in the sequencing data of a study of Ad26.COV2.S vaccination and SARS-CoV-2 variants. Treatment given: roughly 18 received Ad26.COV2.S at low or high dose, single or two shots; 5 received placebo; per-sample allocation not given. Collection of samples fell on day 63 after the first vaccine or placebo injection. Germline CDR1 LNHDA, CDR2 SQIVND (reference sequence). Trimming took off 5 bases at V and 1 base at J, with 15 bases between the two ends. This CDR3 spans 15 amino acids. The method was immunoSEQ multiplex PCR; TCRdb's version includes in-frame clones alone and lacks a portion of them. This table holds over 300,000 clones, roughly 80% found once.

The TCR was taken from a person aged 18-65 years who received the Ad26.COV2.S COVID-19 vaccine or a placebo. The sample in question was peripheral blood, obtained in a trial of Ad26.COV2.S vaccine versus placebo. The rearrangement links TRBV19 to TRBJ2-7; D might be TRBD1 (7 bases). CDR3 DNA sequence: TGTGCCAGTAGTGGCGGGACAGCGCTTTCCTACGAGCAGTACTTC. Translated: CASSGGTALSYEQYF.